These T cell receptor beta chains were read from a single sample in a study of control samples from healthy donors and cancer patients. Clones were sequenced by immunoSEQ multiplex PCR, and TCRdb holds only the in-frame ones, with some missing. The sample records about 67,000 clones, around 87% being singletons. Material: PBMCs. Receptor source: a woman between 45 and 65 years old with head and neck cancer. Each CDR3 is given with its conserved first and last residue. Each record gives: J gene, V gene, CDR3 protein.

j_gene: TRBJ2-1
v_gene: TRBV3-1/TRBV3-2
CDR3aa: CASSPTRYSNEQFF

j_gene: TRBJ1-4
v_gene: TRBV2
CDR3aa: CASSEEGLTGEKLFF

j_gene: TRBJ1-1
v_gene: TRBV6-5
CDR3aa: CASSPTGGTEAFF

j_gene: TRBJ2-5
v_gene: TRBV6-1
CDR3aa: CASSEGTQYF

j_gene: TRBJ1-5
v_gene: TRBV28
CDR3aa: CASSRLLSNQPQHF

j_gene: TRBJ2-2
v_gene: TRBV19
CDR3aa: CASSIGGPRIELFF

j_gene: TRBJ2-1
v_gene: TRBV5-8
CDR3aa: CASSIGTVYNEQFF

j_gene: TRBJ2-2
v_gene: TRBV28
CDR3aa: CASSRATGGTGELFF

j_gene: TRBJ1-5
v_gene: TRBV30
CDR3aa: CAWTASGDQPQHF

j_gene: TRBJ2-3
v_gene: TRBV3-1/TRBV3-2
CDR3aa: CASSLLADTQYF